These 11 T cell receptor beta chains share one sample of origin, sequenced in a study of blood T cell repertoires in COVID-19. Method: immunoSEQ multiplex PCR; TCRdb's copy keeps in-frame clones and lacks some. Of 84,000 or so clones detected, just under 80% appear once; the ten largest clones hold roughly 6.7%. The sample taken for sequencing was peripheral blood. Receptors were obtained from a man aged 70 or older with COVID-19, enrolled during active disease.

The chain's CDR3 is CASSYSRTGYEQYF. The CDR3 region has the DNA TGTGCCAGCAGTTACTCGAGGACAGGTTACGAGCAGTACTTC. This chain uses TRBV6-5 with TRBJ2-7, with 7 bases matching TRBD1. The germline CDR1 and CDR2 sequences are MNHEY and SVGAGI. V was clipped by 0 bases and J by 4 bases; unmatched bases: 3. The CDR3 is 14 residues long.

The chain couples TRBV11-3 to TRBJ2-3; TRBD1 aligns across 7 bases. Germline loops: CDR1 SGHNT, CDR2 YENEEA. The CDR3 consists of 15 residues. The V segment lost 5 bases and the J segment 5 bases; nucleotides outside the gene matches: 10. CDR3: CASSQGDSSIDTQYF. CDR3 nucleotide sequence: TGTGCCAGCAGCCAGGGGGACAGTTCCATAGATACGCAGTATTTT.

The chain recombines TRBV11-2 with TRBJ1-1; weak D call: TRBD1 (6 bases). V gave up 5 bases and J gave up 0 bases, with 13 bases separating them. The CDR3 loop spans 15 amino acids. From germline, CDR1 is SGHAT and CDR2 FQNNGV. The CDR3 loop reads CASSPLDRLNTEAFF. For the CDR3, the DNA is TGTGCCAGCAGCCCCCTCGACAGGTTGAACACTGAAGCTTTCTTT.

The chain links TRBV29-1 to TRBJ2-7; the match to TRBD1 covers 7 bases. This CDR3 is built from 12 residues. The V gene end was trimmed by 7 bases and the J gene end by 2 bases; junction bases not matched to a gene: 5. The V gene's germline CDR1 is SQVTM and CDR2 ANQGSEA. This CDR3 reads CSAQQGAYEQYF. CDR3 bases: TGCAGCGCTCAGCAGGGGGCCTACGAGCAGTACTTC.

This clone was recorded only once. The chain employs TRBV10-1 and TRBJ2-1; no reliable D call. This CDR3 contains 13 residues. V gave up 2 bases and J gave up 4 bases, with 6 bases separating them. Germline V gene sequence: CDR1 WNHNN, CDR2 SYGVQD (reference sequence). The CDR3 loop reads CASSEVGYNEQFF. The CDR3 nucleotides read TGCGCCAGCAGTGAGGTCGGTTACAATGAGCAGTTCTTC.

The chain couples TRBV2 to TRBJ1-2; D is perhaps TRBD1 (6 bases). V lost 4 bases and J lost 4, with 10 bases in between. Germline lookup yields CDR1 SNHLY and CDR2 FYNNEI. The CDR3 has 13 amino acids. The CDR3 DNA is TGTGCCAGCAGTGCTACAGGGCCCTATGGCTACACCTTC. It is translated as CASSATGPYGYTF. Complete variable domain (other parts from reference TRBV2 and TRBJ1-2): EPEVTQTPSHQVTQMGQEVILRCVPISNHLYFYWYRQILGQKVEFLVSFYNNEISEKSEIFDDQFSVERPDGSNFTLKIRSTKLEDSAMYFCASSATGPYGYTFGSGTRLTVV.

The V and J genes are TRBV11-1 and TRBJ2-5; a weak D match, TRBD2 (5 bases). The CDR3 is made up of 13 amino acids. Germline values: CDR1 SGHAT, CDR2 FQDESV (reference sequence). V gave up 7 bases and J gave up 5 bases, with 14 bases separating them. CDR3 region: CASTLLGRETQYF. Here the CDR3 DNA reads TGTGCCAGCACCCTACTAGGCCGGGAGACCCAGTACTTC.

The chain is built from TRBV4-3 and TRBJ2-1, with 9 bases lining up with TRBD2. This CDR3 has 16 amino acids. Germline values: CDR1 LGHNA, CDR2 YSLEER. Trimming removed 5 bases from V and 8 bases from J; junction bases left unmatched: 13. The DNA of the CDR3 is TGCGCCAGCAGCTCCGCCCCGGCGGGGGGGCCGGATGAGCAGTTCTTC. It specifies CASSSAPAGGPDEQFF.

This clone came up a few times. The rearrangement links TRBV4-2 to TRBJ2-7, with 10 bases matching TRBD1. CDR1 is LGHNA, CDR2 YNFKEQ, per germline. This CDR3 has 17 amino acids. V was pared by 1 base and J by 1 base, with 7 bases of the junction left unmatched. The CDR3 nucleotides are TGTGCCAGCAGCCAAGTTCCCGGGACAGGGGCGTCCTACGAGCAGTACTTC. Translating gives CASSQVPGTGASYEQYF.

This clone was seen more than once but under ten times. The rearrangement joins TRBV19 to TRBJ1-5, with D perhaps TRBD1 (5 bases). V lost 4 bases and J 7 bases, leaving 11 bases between the germline ends. Germline V CDR1 and CDR2: LNHDA, SQIVND (reference sequence). CDR3 length equals 13 residues. CDR3 DNA: TGTGCCAGTAGTACCCTTGGGGGGCAGCCCCAGCATTTT. This sequence encodes CASSTLGGQPQHF.

The V call is TRBV29-1, the J call TRBJ2-7; 8 nucleotides agree with TRBD1. V was pared by 0 bases and J by 1 base, with 2 bases of the junction left unmatched. This CDR3 is built from 14 residues. Looked up from germline, CDR1 is SQVTM and CDR2 is ANQGSEA. The CDR3 loop reads CSVEDTGGSYEQYF. CDR3 DNA: TGCAGCGTTGAAGATACAGGGGGGTCCTACGAGCAGTACTTC.